The 9 T cell receptor beta chains below were found in one sample sequenced in a study of regulatory T cells in long-lasting Graves disease. Time point noted: newly diagnosed GD, antithyroid drugs for less than 3 months. After RNA was extracted from PBMCs, the TCR library was made from it. Researchers made TCR beta libraries by using iRepertoire HTBI primers and running Arm-PCR on CDR3 regions. Using its own MiXCR run on the multiplex PCR reads, TCRdb lists one record per CDR3 protein. In the table there are fewer than 350,000 distinct CDR3 sequences, under 20% of which are singletons. The specimen comprised peripheral blood mononuclear cells (PBMCs), sampled at new diagnosis, from a patient treated with antithyroid drugs. The receptors come from a female donor with Graves disease.

The sample holds many counts of this clonotype. The V call is TRBV30, the J call TRBJ1-1; TRBD1 agrees at 7 bases. CDR1 and CDR2 (germline): GTSNPN, SVGIG (reference sequence). The CDR3 is made up of 12 amino acids. J lost 1 base, V lost 5 bases, and 1 base had no gene match. The CDR3 loop is CAWDRANTEAFF. Written as DNA, the CDR3 is TGTGCCTGGGACAGGGCGAACACTGAAGCTTTCTTT.

This clonotype occurred a few times. The chain is built from TRBV28 and TRBJ2-1; 9 bases map to TRBD2. CDR1 is MDHEN, CDR2 SYDVKM, per germline. V lost 6 bases to trimming and J lost 0 bases; unmatched junction nucleotides: 3. The CDR3 loop spans 15 amino acids. CDR3 residues: CASRRAGGSYNEQFF. In DNA, the CDR3 is TGTGCCAGCAGACGAGCGGGAGGCTCCTACAATGAGCAGTTCTTC. Full variable domain (remainder filled in from reference TRBV28 and TRBJ2-1): DVKVTQSSRYLVKRTGEKVFLECVQDMDHENMFWYRQDPGLGLRLIYFSYDVKMKEKGDIPEGYSVSREKKERFSLILESASTNQTSMYLCASRRAGGSYNEQFFGPGTRLTVL.

This clonotype was picked up many times. The chain carries TRBV5-1 and TRBJ1-1; the D is unclear. Germline loops: CDR1 SGHRS, CDR2 YFSETQ. This CDR3 has 17 amino acids. The V end lost 1 base, the J end lost 0 bases, and 16 bases lay between the germline ends. Here the CDR3 DNA reads TGCGCCAGCAGCTTGTATATATTGGGTCTGATGAACACTGAAGCTTTCTTT. Translation: CASSLYILGLMNTEAFF. The whole variable domain, filled in from reference TRBV5-1 and TRBJ1-1, reads KAGVTQTPRYLIKTRGQQVTLSCSPISGHRSVSWYQQTPGQGLQFLFEYFSETQRNKGNFPGRFSGRQFSNSRSEMNVSTLELGDSALYLCASSLYILGLMNTEAFFGQGTRLTVV.

This clonotype was counted many times. This chain joins TRBV6-1 and TRBJ2-1; D uncertain. The V gene lost 5 bases and the J gene lost 6 bases, with 8 bases spanning the gap. The CDR3 extends over 12 amino acids. The germline V gene has CDR1 MNHNS and CDR2 SASEGT. The CDR3 coding sequence is TGTGCCAGCAGTCCCCTTGGCAATGAGCAGTTCTTC. As protein: CASSPLGNEQFF.

Turning to this clonotype: This likely traces to a read error, being one base from a far larger clone. The chain has TRBV12-3 or TRBV12-4 and TRBJ2-1, with 7 bases matching TRBD2. The CDR3 consists of 14 residues. Trimming took 5 bases from V and 10 from J; bases not matched to a gene: 11. The CDR3 nucleotides read TGTGCCAGCAGTCTCCAAGCGGGGACCTACGAGCAGTTCTTC. This translates into CASSLQAGTYEQFF.

This clonotype was found a few times. The rearrangement joins TRBV24-1 to TRBJ2-5, with a weak D call TRBD2 (6 bases). CDR3 length: 14 residues. The ends were cut back, 5 bases at V and 4 bases at J, with 13 bases in the middle. CDR1 is KGHDR and CDR2 is SFDVKD in the germline V gene. The CDR3 coding sequence is TGTGCCACCAGTGTCTCCCGGGGAGGAGAGACCCAGTACTTC. It specifies CATSVSRGGETQYF.

This clonotype was counted ten times or more. V usage is TRBV5-1 and J usage is TRBJ2-3; D remains ambiguous. This CDR3 is built from 13 residues. Germline V lookup: CDR1 SGHRS, CDR2 YFSETQ. V was clipped by 5 bases and J by 4 bases, with 11 bases between them. The CDR3 DNA is TGCGCCAGCAGTTTTGGCAGCTCAGATACGCAGTATTTT. It yields the protein CASSFGSSDTQYF.

This clonotype was seen a handful of times. This chain joins TRBV19 and TRBJ2-2, with 9 bases that match TRBD1. The CDR3 is made up of 15 amino acids. The ends lost 9 bases at V and 3 bases at J; junction bases unmatched: 8. Germline V lookup: CDR1 LNHDA, CDR2 SQIVND (reference sequence). CDR3 sequence reads: CASDTGTGYTGELFF. CDR3 in DNA: TGTGCCAGCGACACCGGGACAGGGTACACCGGGGAGCTGTTTTTT.

This clonotype was counted many times. J is TRBJ1-6 and V is TRBV12-5; D ambiguous. Germline loops: CDR1 LGHNT, CDR2 FRNRAP. Trimming took 0 bases from V and 7 from J, leaving 16 bases between them. The CDR3 extends over 17 amino acids. CDR3 sequence reads: CASGLVPGRERNSPLHF. The DNA of the CDR3 is TGTGCTAGTGGTTTGGTACCCGGGAGGGAACGGAATTCACCCCTCCACTTT.